A single sample gave rise to the 13 T cell receptor beta chains below, sequenced in a study. Each CDR3 protein is one row after TCRdb ran MiXCR on the RT-PCR reads. The sample has almost 700,000 distinct CDR3 sequences, approximately 15% seen once. Sample: memory CD4+ T cells from blood. The receptors stem from a female donor in good health, serving as a healthy control.

The CDR3 DNA is TGTGCCAGCAGCCAAGGGTCCAGGGGAGAGCGGGGGAAGTACTTC. It yields the protein CASSQGSRGERGKYF. The rearrangement uses TRBV3-1 and TRBJ2-4; 8 bases are a match to TRBD2. The CDR3 consists of 15 residues. The germline CDR1 and CDR2 sequences are LGHDT and YNNKEL (reference sequence). Trimming at V came to 1 base and at J to 14 bases, leaving 13 bases not matched to a gene. Using reference TRBV3-1 and TRBJ2-4 for the parts outside the CDR3, the full variable domain is DTAVSQTPKYLVTQMGNDKSIKCEQNLGHDTMYWYKQDSKKFLKIMFSYNNKELIINETVPNRFSPKSPDKAHLNLHINSLELGDSAVYFCASSQGSRGERGKYFGAGTRLSVL.

The gene calls are TRBV5-1 and TRBJ2-1; 10 bases are shared with TRBD2. CDR3 size: 17 residues. From germline, CDR1 is SGHRS and CDR2 YFSETQ. The V segment lost 4 bases and the J segment 6 bases; nucleotides outside the gene matches: 13. CDR3 sequence reads: CASSRSTSGELLNEQFF. DNA of the CDR3: TGCGCCAGCAGCCGGTCTACTAGCGGGGAACTACTCAATGAGCAGTTCTTC.

This clonotype was detected a few times. The chain is built from TRBV7-2 and TRBJ1-5; D is perhaps TRBD1 (5 bases). The CDR3 has 16 amino acids. CDR1 and CDR2 from the germline V gene are SGHTA and FQGNSA. V gave up 1 base and J gave up 4 bases, with 14 bases separating them. The CDR3 nucleotides are TGTGCCAGCAGCTTAGGGATGGGGGTTCTAAATCAGCCCCAGCATTTT. Translating gives CASSLGMGVLNQPQHF.

This clonotype was picked up many times. V and J are TRBV20-1 and TRBJ2-5; D not certain. The CDR3 totals 13 residues. Trimming left V 0 bases short and J 0 bases short, with 5 bases between. Germline values: CDR1 DFQATT, CDR2 SNEGSKA (reference sequence). The CDR3 sequence is CSARDPDQETQYF. CDR3 nucleotides: TGCAGTGCTAGAGATCCGGACCAAGAGACCCAGTACTTC.

This clonotype was observed a few times. DNA for the CDR3: TGTGCCAGCAGTTTTCATCCGGCGGGAGGGCGGAATGAGCAGTTCTTC. Protein: CASSFHPAGGRNEQFF. This chain uses TRBV28 with TRBJ2-1, with 9 bases lining up with TRBD2. Germline-derived CDR1 and CDR2 are MDHEN and SYDVKM. The CDR3 consists of 16 residues. J gave up 7 bases and V 3 bases, and 10 bases lay outside the gene matches. Complete variable domain (other parts from reference TRBV28 and TRBJ2-1): DVKVTQSSRYLVKRTGEKVFLECVQDMDHENMFWYRQDPGLGLRLIYFSYDVKMKEKGDIPEGYSVSREKKERFSLILESASTNQTSMYLCASSFHPAGGRNEQFFGPGTRLTVL.

The V and J genes are TRBV18 and TRBJ2-7; 8 positions match TRBD1. CDR1 and CDR2 from the germline V gene are KGHSH and LQKENI. With 3 bases clipped from V and 4 bases from J, the junction kept 14 bases outside the gene matches. The CDR3 has 17 residues. The CDR3 sequence: CASSPAPLGRGQYEQYF. CDR3 DNA: TGTGCCAGCTCACCTGCCCCCTTGGGCAGGGGGCAATACGAGCAGTACTTC.

This clonotype was seen at least ten times. The chain couples TRBV27 to TRBJ1-6; no clear D gene. Per the germline V gene, CDR1 is MNHEY and CDR2 is SMNVEV (reference sequence). The CDR3 runs 15 residues. V shed 5 bases and J shed 6 bases, with 14 bases lying between them. The CDR3 sequence: CASSPFSGFNSPLHF. CDR3 in DNA: TGTGCCAGCAGTCCCTTTAGTGGATTTAATTCACCCCTCCACTTT.

This sequence joins TRBV20-1 and TRBJ2-2, with a tentative D call TRBD1 (6 bases). There are 15 residues in the CDR3. The V end lost 2 bases, the J end lost 3 bases, and 13 bases lay between the germline ends. From germline, CDR1 is DFQATT and CDR2 SNEGSKA (reference sequence). The CDR3 DNA is TGCAGTGCTAGAACAACAGGGTTGTACACCGGGGAGCTGTTTTTT. This encodes CSARTTGLYTGELFF.

The chain uses TRBV18 and TRBJ1-1; TRBD1 matches 7 bases. The CDR3 runs to 14 residues. V lost 4 bases, J lost 1 base, and 3 bases stayed unmatched. CDR1 is KGHSH, CDR2 LQKENI, per germline. In DNA, the CDR3 is TGTGCCAGCTCACAACAGGGGACGAACACTGAAGCTTTCTTT. This encodes CASSQQGTNTEAFF.

This clonotype appeared many times. This chain's CDR3 is CSALHPGGETQYF. CDR3 bases: TGCAGTGCTCTACATCCCGGGGGAGAGACCCAGTACTTC. J is TRBJ2-5 and V is TRBV20-1, with D perhaps matching TRBD2 (6 bases). CDR3 length: 13 amino acids. Trimming left V 5 bases short and J 4 bases short, with 14 bases between. CDR1 is DFQATT and CDR2 is SNEGSKA in the germline V gene (reference sequence).

The V and J genes are TRBV12-3 or TRBV12-4 and TRBJ2-5, with D hard to call. V was shortened by 3 bases and J by 11 bases, with 13 bases between the two germline ends. The CDR3 has 12 residues. The CDR3 DNA reads as TGTGCCAGCAGTTTGTTGGTCCCTGTTCAGTACTTC. Translated, it gives CASSLLVPVQYF.

This chain links TRBV7-2 with TRBJ2-4; D is unresolved. Per the germline V gene, CDR1 is SGHTA and CDR2 is FQGNSA. CDR3 size: 13 residues. Trimming shortened V by 4 bases and J by 4 bases, and 8 bases separated the two germline ends. CDR3 coding DNA: TGTGCCAGCAGCTACCTGTGGAAAAACATTCAGTACTTC. Translating it yields CASSYLWKNIQYF.

This clonotype was observed a handful of times. The genes are TRBV9 and TRBJ1-1; no clear D. The CDR3 spans 13 residues. Trimming pared 3 bases from V and 2 bases from J, leaving 8 bases between. The germline CDR1 and CDR2 sequences are SGDLS and YYNGEE. The CDR3 loop reads CASSGMTNTEAFF. The CDR3 DNA is TGTGCCAGCAGCGGAATGACTAACACTGAAGCTTTCTTT.